This T cell receptor beta chain was recorded in a study of response to subunit inactivated influenza vaccine. V dropped 0 bases and J dropped 4 bases, with 10 bases sitting between them. The CDR3 sequence is 14 residues long. Germline V gives CDR1 MNHEY, CDR2 SVGAGI. Findings of the study overall: T cells newly recruited by each seasonal influenza vaccination are few, the authors suggested.

Turning to this clonotype: Its matching antigen is unknown.

TCRdb called the RT-PCR reads again in MiXCR, with one record for every CDR3 protein. The profile covers 860,000 or so distinct CDR3 sequences, with approximately 22% appearing a single time and about 10% taken by the ten largest. The chain uses TRBV6-5 and TRBJ2-7; D gene unclear. The starting material was PBMCs from blood, obtained roughly 5 days after vaccination. This sequence was found in a man aged 50 to 60 who received an inactivated influenza vaccine. DNA for the CDR3: TGTGCCAGCAGTTACTCAAGCCTGGGGTACGAGCAGTACTTC. Its translation is CASSYSSLGYEQYF.